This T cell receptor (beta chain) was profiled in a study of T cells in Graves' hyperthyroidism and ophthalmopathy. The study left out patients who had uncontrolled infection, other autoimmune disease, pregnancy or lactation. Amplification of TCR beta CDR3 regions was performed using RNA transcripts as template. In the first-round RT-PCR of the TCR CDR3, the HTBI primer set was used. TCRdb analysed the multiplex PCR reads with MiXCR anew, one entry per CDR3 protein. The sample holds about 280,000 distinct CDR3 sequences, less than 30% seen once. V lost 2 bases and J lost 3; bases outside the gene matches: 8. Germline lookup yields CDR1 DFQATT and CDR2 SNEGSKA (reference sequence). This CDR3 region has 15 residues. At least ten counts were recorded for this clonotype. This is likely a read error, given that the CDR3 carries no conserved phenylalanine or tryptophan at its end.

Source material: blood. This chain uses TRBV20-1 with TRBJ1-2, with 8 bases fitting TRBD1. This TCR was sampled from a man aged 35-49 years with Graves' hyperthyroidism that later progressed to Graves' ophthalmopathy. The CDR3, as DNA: TGCAGTGCTAGAATGGAGGCAGGGGGCTACTATGGCTACACCCTC. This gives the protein CSARMEAGGYYGYTL.